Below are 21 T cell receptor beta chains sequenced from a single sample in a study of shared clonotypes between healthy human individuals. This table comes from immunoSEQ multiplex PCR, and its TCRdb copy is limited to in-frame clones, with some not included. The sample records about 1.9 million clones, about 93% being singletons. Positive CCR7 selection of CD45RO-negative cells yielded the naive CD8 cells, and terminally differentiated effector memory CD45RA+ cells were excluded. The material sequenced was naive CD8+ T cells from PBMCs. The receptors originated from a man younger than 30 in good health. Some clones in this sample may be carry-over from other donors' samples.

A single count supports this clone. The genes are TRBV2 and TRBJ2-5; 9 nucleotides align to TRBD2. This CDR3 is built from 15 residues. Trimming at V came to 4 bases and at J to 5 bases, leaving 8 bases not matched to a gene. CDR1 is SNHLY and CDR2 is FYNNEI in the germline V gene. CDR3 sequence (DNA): TGTGCCAGCAGTGCATCCGGGACTAGCCTCGAGACCCAGTACTTC. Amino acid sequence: CASSASGTSLETQYF.

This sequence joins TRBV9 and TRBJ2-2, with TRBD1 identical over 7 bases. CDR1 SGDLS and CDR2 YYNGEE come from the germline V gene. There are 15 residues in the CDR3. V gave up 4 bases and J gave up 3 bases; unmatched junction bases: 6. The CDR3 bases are TGTGCCAGCAGCCCTCAGGGGGTTGACACCGGGGAGCTGTTTTTT. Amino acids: CASSPQGVDTGELFF.

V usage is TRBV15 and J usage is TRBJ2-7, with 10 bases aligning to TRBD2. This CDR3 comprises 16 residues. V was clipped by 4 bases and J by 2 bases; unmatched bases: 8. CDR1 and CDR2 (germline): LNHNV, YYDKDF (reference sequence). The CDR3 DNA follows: TGTGCCACCAGCACTATTACAGCGGGAGGGGCCTACGAGCAGTACTTC. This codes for CATSTITAGGAYEQYF.

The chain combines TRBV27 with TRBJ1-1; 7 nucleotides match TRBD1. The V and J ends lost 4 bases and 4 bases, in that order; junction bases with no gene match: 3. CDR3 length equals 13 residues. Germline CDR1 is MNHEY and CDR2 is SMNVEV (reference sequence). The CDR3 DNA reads TGTGCCAGCAGTTCCGCAGGGGGCACTGAAGCTTTCTTT. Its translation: CASSSAGGTEAFF.

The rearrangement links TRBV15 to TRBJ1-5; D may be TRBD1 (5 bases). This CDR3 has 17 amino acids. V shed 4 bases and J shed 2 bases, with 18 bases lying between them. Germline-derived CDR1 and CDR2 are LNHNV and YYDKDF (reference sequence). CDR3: CATSITPGFGGNQPQHF. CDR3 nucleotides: TGTGCCACCAGCATTACCCCAGGGTTTGGGGGCAATCAGCCCCAGCATTTT.

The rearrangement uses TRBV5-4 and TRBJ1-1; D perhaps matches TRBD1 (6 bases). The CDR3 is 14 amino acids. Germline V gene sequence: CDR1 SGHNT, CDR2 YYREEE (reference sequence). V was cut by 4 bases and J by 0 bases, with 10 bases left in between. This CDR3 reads CASSPGAMNTEAFF. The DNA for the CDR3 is TGTGCCAGCAGCCCGGGGGCTATGAACACTGAAGCTTTCTTT.

CDR3 residues: CASSSRTSKTQYF. In DNA form, the CDR3 reads TGTGCCAGCAGCTCCCGGACTAGTAAGACCCAGTACTTC. The J gene is TRBJ2-5, the V gene TRBV11-2; 7 positions agree with TRBD2. V was clipped by 4 bases and J by 6 bases; unmatched bases: 5. This CDR3 contains 13 residues. Germline V gene lookup returns CDR1 SGHAT and CDR2 FQNNGV.

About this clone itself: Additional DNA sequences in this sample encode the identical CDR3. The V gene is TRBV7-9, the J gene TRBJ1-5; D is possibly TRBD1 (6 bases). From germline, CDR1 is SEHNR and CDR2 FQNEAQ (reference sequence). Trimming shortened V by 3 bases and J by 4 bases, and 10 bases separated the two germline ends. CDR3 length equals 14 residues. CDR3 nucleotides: TGTGCCAGCAGCTTCGGGGGACAAAATCAGCCCCAGCATTTT. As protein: CASSFGGQNQPQHF. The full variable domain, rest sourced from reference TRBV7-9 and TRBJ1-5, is DTGVSQNPRHKITKRGQNVTFRCDPISEHNRLYWYRQTLGQGPEFLTYFQNEAQLEKSRLLSDRFSAERPKGSFSTLEIQRTEQGDSAMYLCASSFGGQNQPQHFGDGTRLSIL.

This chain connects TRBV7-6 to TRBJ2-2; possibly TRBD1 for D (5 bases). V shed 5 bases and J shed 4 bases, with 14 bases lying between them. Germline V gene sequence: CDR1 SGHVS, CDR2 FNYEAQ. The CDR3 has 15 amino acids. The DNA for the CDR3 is TGTGCCAGCAGCGTTTACCTCACAGGCACCGGGGAGCTGTTTTTT. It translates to CASSVYLTGTGELFF.

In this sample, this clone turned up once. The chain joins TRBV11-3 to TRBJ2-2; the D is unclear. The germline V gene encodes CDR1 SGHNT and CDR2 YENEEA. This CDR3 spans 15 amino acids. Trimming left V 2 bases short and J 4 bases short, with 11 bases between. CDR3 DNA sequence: TGTGCCAGCAGCTTATACTTCTCATCCACCGGGGAGCTGTTTTTT. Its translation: CASSLYFSSTGELFF.

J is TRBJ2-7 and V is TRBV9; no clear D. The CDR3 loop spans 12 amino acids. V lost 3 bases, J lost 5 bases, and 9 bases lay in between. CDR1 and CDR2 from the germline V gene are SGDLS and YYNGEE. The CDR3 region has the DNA TGTGCCAGCAGCGCCCCTAATAACGAGCAGTACTTC. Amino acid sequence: CASSAPNNEQYF.

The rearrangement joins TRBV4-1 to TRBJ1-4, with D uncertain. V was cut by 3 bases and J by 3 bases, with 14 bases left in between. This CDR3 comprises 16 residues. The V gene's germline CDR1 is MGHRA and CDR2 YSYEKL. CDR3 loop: CASSHVRSTPNEKLFF. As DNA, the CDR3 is TGCGCCAGCAGCCATGTCCGGTCGACCCCTAATGAAAAACTGTTTTTT.

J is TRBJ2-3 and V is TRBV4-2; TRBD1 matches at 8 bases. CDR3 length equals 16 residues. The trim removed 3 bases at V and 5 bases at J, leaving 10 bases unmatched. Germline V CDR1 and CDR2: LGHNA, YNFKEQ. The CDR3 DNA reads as TGTGCCAGCAGCCAGAAGGACAGGGCCCACGGAGATACGCAGTATTTT. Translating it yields CASSQKDRAHGDTQYF.

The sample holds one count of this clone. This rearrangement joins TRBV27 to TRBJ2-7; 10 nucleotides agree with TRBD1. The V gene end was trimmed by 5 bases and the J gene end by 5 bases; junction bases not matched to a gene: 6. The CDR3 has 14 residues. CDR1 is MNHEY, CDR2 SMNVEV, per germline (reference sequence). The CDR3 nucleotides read TGTGCCAGCAGTCCCCGGGACAGGGGCAACGAGCAGTACTTC. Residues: CASSPRDRGNEQYF.

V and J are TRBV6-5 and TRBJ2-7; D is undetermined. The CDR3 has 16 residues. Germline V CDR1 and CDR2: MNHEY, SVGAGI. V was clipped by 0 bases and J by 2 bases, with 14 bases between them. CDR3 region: CASSYSIRVRTYEQYF. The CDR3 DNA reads TGTGCCAGCAGTTACTCGATAAGGGTGAGGACCTACGAGCAGTACTTC.

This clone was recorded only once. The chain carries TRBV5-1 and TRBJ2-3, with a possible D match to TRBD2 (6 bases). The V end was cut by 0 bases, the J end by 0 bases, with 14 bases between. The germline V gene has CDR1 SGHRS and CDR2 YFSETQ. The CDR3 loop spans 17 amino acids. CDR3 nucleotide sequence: TGCGCCAGCAGCTTGGAAGCCTTAGCGGCCAGCACAGATACGCAGTATTTT. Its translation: CASSLEALAASTDTQYF.

The CDR3 protein is CASSSSTGVGNQPQHF. DNA of the CDR3: TGTGCCAGCTCGTCCTCGACAGGCGTCGGCAATCAGCCCCAGCATTTT. The rearrangement joins TRBV18 to TRBJ1-5, with TRBD1 as a possible D gene (6 bases). Germline lookup yields CDR1 KGHSH and CDR2 LQKENI. Between the trimmed V and J ends, which lost 6 bases and 2 bases, there was a span of 17 bases. CDR3 length: 16 amino acids.

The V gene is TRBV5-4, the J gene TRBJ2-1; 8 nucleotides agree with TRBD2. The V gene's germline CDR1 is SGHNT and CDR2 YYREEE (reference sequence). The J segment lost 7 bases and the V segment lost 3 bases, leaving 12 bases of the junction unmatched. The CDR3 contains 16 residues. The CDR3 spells CASSYLSGTLENEQFF. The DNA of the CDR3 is TGTGCCAGCAGCTATCTTAGCGGGACCTTGGAGAATGAGCAGTTCTTC.

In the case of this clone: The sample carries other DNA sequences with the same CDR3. The CDR3 sequence is CASSPDSYEQYF. The CDR3 nucleotides are TGTGCCAGCAGCCCCGATTCTTACGAGCAGTACTTC. The chain carries TRBV11-2 and TRBJ2-7; D is ambiguous. The CDR3 is 12 amino acids. Germline values: CDR1 SGHAT, CDR2 FQNNGV. Trimming left V 5 bases short and J 4 bases short, with 9 bases between. Supplemented by reference TRBV11-2 and TRBJ2-7, the full variable domain reads EAGVAQSPRYKIIEKRQSVAFWCNPISGHATLYWYQQILGQGPKLLIQFQNNGVVDDSQLPKDRFSAERLKGVDSTLKIQPAKLEDSAVYLCASSPDSYEQYFGPGTRLTVT.

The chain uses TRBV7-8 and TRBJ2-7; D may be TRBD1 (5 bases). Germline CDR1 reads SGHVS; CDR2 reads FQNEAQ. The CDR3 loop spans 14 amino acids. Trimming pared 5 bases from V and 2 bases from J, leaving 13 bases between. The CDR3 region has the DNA TGTGCCAGCAGCCCTCGACAGTACCCCTACGAGCAGTACTTC. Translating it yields CASSPRQYPYEQYF.

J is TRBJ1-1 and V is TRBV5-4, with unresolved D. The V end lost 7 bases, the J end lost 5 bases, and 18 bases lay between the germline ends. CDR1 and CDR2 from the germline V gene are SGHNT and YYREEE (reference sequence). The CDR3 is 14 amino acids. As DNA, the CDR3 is TGTGCCAGCGGCGAGACCTCTTCTGAGACTGAAGCTTTCTTT. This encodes CASGETSSETEAFF.